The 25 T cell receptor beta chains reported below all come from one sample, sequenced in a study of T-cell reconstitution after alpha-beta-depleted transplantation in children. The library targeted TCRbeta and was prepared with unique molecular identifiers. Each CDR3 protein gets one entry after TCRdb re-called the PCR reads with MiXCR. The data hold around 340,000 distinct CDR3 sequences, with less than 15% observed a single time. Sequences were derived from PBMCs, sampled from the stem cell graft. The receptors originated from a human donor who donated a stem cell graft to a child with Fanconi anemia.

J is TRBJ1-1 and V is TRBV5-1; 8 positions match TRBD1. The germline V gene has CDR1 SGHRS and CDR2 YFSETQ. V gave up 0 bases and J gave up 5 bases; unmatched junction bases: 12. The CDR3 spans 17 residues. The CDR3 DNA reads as TGCGCCAGCAGCTTGGCCGGGATGATACAGGGGGGAACTGAAGCTTTCTTT. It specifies CASSLAGMIQGGTEAFF.

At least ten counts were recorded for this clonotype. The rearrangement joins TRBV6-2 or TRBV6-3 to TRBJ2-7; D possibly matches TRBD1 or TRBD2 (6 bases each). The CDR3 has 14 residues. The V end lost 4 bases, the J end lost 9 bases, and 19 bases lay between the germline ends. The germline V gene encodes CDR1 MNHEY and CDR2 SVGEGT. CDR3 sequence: CASSSYRDSTSQYV. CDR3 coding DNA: TGTGCCAGCAGTTCCTACAGGGACTCTACGTCGCAGTACGTC.

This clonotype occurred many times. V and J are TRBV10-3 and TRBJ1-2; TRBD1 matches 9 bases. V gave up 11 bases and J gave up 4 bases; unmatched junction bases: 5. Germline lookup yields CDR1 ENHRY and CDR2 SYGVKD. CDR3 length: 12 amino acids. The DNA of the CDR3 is TGTGCCGCGGGACAGGGCGGCTATGGCTACACCTTC. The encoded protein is CAAGQGGYGYTF.

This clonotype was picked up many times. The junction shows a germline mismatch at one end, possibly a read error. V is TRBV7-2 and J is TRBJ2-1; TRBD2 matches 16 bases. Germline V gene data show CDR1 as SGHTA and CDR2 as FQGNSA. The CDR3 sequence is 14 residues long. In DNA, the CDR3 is TGTGCCAGCAGTTTAGGGACTAGCGGGGGGGCGAGGTTCTTC. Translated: CASSLGTSGGARFF.

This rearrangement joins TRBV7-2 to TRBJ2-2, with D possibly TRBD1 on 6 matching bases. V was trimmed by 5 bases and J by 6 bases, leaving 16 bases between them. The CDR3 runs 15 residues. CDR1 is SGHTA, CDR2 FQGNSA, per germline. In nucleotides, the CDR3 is TGTGCCAGCAGCCCAGGGGTCAGGGTGGCCGGGGAGCTGTTTTTT. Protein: CASSPGVRVAGELFF.

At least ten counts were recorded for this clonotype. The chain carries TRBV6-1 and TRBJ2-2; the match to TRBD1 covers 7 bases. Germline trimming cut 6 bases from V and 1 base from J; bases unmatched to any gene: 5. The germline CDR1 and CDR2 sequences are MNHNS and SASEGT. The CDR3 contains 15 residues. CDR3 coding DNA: TGTGCCAGCAGCCGACAGGGAGTGAACACCGGGGAGCTGTTTTTT. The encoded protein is CASSRQGVNTGELFF.

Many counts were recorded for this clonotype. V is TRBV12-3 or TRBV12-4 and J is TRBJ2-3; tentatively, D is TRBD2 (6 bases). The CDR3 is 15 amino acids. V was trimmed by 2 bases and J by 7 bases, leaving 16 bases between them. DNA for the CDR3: TGTGCCAGCAGTTTACAAGGCGGGGCCCCAAATACGCAGTATTTT. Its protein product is CASSLQGGAPNTQYF.

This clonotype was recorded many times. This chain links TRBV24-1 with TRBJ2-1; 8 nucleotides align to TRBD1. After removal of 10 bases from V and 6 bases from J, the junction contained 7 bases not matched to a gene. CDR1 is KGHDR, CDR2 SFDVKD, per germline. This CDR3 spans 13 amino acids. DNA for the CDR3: TGTGCCACTGGGACAGGAAAGGGCAATGAGCAGTTCTTC. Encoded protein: CATGTGKGNEQFF.

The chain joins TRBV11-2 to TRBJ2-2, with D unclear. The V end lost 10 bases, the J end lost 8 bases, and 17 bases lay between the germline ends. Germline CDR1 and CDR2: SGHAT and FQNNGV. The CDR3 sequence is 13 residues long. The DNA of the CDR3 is TGTGCCACGACTGGGGTTTTTCAGGGGGAGCTGTTTTTT. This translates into CATTGVFQGELFF.

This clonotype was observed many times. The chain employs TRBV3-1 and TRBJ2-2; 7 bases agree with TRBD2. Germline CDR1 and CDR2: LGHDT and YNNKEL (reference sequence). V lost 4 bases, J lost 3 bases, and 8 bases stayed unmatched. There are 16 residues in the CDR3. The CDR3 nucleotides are TGTGCCAGCAGCCCCAAAGCGGGATACGACACCGGGGAGCTGTTTTTT. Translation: CASSPKAGYDTGELFF. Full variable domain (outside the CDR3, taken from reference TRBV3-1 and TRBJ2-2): DTAVSQTPKYLVTQMGNDKSIKCEQNLGHDTMYWYKQDSKKFLKIMFSYNNKELIINETVPNRFSPKSPDKAHLNLHINSLELGDSAVYFCASSPKAGYDTGELFFGEGSRLTVL.

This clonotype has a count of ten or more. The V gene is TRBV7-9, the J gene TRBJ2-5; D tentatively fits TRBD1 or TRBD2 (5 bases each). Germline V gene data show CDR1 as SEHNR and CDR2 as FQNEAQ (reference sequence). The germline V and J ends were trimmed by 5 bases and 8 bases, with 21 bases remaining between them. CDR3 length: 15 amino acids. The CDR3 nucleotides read TGTGCCAGCAGCCCGCAGTACGAGGGGCGGACAACCCAGTACTTC. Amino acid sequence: CASSPQYEGRTTQYF.

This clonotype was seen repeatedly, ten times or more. Written as DNA, the CDR3 is TGTGCCAGCAGCCACAACAGGGATTCACCCCTCCACTTT. Its translation: CASSHNRDSPLHF. The chain employs TRBV3-1 and TRBJ1-6, with D maybe TRBD1 (6 bases). The germline V and J ends were trimmed by 3 bases and 8 bases, with 8 bases remaining between them. There are 13 residues in the CDR3. Germline values: CDR1 LGHDT, CDR2 YNNKEL (reference sequence).

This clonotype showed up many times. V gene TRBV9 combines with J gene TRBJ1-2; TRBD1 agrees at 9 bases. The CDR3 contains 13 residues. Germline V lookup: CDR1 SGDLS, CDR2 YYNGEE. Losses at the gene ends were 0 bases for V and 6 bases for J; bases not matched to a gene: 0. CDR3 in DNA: TGTGCCAGCAGCGTAGGGACAGGGGATGGCTACACCTTC. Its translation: CASSVGTGDGYTF.

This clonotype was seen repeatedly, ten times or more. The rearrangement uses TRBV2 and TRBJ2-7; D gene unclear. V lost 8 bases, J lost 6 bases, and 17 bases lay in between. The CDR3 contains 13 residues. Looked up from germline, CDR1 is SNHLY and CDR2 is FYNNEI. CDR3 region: CASERQTGREQYF. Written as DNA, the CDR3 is TGTGCCAGCGAACGGCAAACCGGTCGCGAGCAGTACTTC.

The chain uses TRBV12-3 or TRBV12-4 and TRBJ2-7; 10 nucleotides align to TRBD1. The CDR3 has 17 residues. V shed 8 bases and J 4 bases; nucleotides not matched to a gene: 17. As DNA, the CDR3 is TGTGCCAGCCCTCCTCCGGGACAGGGGAAATTGAAATACGAGCAGTACTTC. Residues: CASPPPGQGKLKYEQYF.

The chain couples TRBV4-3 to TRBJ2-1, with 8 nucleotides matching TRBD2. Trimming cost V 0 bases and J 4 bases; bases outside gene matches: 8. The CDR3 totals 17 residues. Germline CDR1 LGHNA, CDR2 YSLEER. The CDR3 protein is CASSQERPGGEYNEQFF. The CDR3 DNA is TGCGCCAGCAGCCAAGAACGTCCGGGGGGGGAATACAATGAGCAGTTCTTC.

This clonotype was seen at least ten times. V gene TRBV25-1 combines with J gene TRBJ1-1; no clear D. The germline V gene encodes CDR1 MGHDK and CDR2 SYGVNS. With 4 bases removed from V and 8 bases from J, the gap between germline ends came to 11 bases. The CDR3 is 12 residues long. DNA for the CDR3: TGTGCCAGCAGTGCCCCACTCAAAGAAGCTTTCTTT. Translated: CASSAPLKEAFF.

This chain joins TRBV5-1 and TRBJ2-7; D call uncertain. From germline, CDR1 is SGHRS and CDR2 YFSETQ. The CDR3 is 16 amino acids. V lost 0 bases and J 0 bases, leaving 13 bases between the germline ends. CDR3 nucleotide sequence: TGCGCCAGCAGCTTGGCCCTCACGGAGAGCTCCTACGAGCAGTACTTC. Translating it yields CASSLALTESSYEQYF.

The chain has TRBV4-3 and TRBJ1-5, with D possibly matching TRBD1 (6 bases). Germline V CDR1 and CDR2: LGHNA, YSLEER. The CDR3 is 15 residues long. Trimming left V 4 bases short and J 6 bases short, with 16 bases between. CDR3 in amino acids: CASSRTQGSGQPQHF. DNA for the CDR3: TGCGCCAGCAGCCGAACTCAGGGGTCCGGTCAGCCCCAGCATTTT.

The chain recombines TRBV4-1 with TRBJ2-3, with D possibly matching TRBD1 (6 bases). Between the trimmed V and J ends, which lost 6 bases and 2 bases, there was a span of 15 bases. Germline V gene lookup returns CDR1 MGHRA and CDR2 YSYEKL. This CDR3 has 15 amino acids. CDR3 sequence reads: CASSRQGHNTDTQYF. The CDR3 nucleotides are TGCGCCAGCAGTCGCCAGGGACACAACACAGATACGCAGTATTTT.

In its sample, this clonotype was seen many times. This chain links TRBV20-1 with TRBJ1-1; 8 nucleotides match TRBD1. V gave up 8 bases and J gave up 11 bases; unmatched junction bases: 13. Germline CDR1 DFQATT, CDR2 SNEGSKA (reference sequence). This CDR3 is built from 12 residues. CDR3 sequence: CSPRGPGGMAFF. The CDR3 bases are TGCAGTCCAAGAGGTCCAGGGGGCATGGCTTTCTTT.

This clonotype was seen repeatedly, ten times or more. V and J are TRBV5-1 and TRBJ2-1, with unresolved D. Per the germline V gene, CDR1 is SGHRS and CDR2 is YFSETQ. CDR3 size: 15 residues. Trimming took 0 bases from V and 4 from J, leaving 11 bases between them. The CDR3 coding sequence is TGCGCCAGCAGCTTGGCCGGTACCGATTACAATGAGCAGTTCTTC. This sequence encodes CASSLAGTDYNEQFF.

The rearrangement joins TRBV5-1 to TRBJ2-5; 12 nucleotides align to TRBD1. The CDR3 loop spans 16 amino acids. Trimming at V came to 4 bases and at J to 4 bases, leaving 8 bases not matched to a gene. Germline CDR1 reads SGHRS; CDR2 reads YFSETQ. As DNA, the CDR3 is TGCGCCAGCAGCCCCCGGGACAGGGGGCGGCGAGAGACCCAGTACTTC. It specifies CASSPRDRGRRETQYF.

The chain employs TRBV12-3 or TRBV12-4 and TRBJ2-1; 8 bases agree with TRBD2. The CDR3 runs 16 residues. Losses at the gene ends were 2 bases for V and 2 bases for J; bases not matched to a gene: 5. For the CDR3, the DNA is TGTGCCAGCAGTTTACGGGGGGGACCCCCCTACAATGAGCAGTTCTTC. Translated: CASSLRGGPPYNEQFF.

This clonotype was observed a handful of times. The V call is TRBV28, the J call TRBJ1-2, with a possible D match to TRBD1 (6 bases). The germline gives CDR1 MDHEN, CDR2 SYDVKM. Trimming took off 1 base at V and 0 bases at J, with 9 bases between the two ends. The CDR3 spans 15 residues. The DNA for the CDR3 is TGTGCCAGCAGTTTATCTGGGGGGCCTAACTATGGCTACACCTTC. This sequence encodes CASSLSGGPNYGYTF.